This TCR beta chain was observed in a study of immune cell composition in non-small cell lung cancer. The overall study: Histologic subtype was mainly adenocarcinoma or squamous cell carcinoma.

Sequencing used immunoSEQ multiplex PCR; TCRdb keeps in-frame clones, though not all of them. This table has more than 3,500 clones, about 72% appearing once. General observations from the study: Dominant in vivo tumour-associated clones were not shown to share tumour-reactive sequences. Roughly 82% of squamous and 33% of adenocarcinoma cases had tumour-associated clones >0.5%.

In the case of this clone: No antigen is known for it.

Normal lung was taken at the farthest possible site, at least 3 cm from tumour. This receptor was obtained from a human donor with non-small cell lung cancer. The sample was non-adjacent lung tissue.

CDR3 sequence: CASSLTVDHEAFF. The CDR3 nucleotides are TGTGCCAGCAGCTTAACGGTGGACCATGAAGCTTTCTTT. V and J are TRBV7-3 and TRBJ1-1; D unclear. V gave up 0 bases and J gave up 7 bases, with 9 bases separating them. The CDR3 has 13 residues. Germline V lookup: CDR1 SGHTA, CDR2 FQGTGA. Full variable domain (remainder filled in from reference TRBV7-3 and TRBJ1-1): GAGVSQTPSNKVTEKGKYVELRCDPISGHTALYWYRQSLGQGPEFLIYFQGTGAADDSGLPNDRFFAVRPEGSVSTLKIQRTERGDSAVYLCASSLTVDHEAFFGQGTRLTVV.